In this sample, the clone carrying this T cell receptor beta chain turned up many times. The data were taken from a study of T cells of healthy individuals. Each CDR3 protein is one row after TCRdb ran MiXCR on the 5' RACE reads. The data contain around 100,000 distinct CDR3 sequences, approximately 15% of them singletons. The V end was cut by 2 bases, the J end by 9 bases, with 17 bases between. The germline CDR1 and CDR2 sequences are MDHEN and SYDVKM. CDR3 length equals 15 residues. V is TRBV28 and J is TRBJ2-1; TRBD2 is a possible D gene (6 bases). This TCR was sampled from a human donor in good health. The CDR3 spells CASSLIPRESGEQFF. CDR3 nucleotide sequence: TGTGCCAGCAGTTTAATCCCACGGGAGAGTGGTGAGCAGTTCTTC.